One and the same sample provided the 20 T cell receptor beta chains below, sequenced in a study of cytomegalovirus exposure and HLA in healthy donors. Method: immunoSEQ multiplex PCR; TCRdb's copy keeps in-frame clones and lacks some. The sample contains under 150,000 clones, around 87% of which appear only once. Source material: PBMCs. The receptors stem from a man younger than 35 in good health and CMV-seropositive.

This clone was found once. The V and J genes are TRBV6-1 and TRBJ1-1, with D maybe TRBD1 (5 bases). Germline values: CDR1 MNHNS, CDR2 SASEGT. V was shortened by 6 bases and J by 8 bases, with 22 bases between the two germline ends. The CDR3 has 15 amino acids. In DNA, the CDR3 is TGTGCCAGCAGGACGAACTACGGGGGTGAACGGGAAGCTTTCTTT. Translation gives CASRTNYGGEREAFF.

The chain is built from TRBV7-9 and TRBJ2-7; D unclear. CDR3 length: 13 residues. V was trimmed by 2 bases and J by 0 bases, leaving 5 bases between them. Germline CDR1 reads SEHNR; CDR2 reads FQNEAQ (reference sequence). DNA of the CDR3: TGTGCCAGCAGCTTATCAGGCTCCTACGAGCAGTACTTC. It codes for CASSLSGSYEQYF.

This chain joins TRBV2 and TRBJ1-1; D is ambiguous. Trimming removed 0 bases at V and 2 bases at J, with 16 bases between. This CDR3 is built from 17 residues. The germline V gene has CDR1 SNHLY and CDR2 FYNNEI. The CDR3 here is CASSEARASGVNTEAFF. CDR3 DNA: TGTGCCAGCAGTGAAGCGAGAGCCTCCGGGGTCAACACTGAAGCTTTCTTT.

The J gene is TRBJ2-2, the V gene TRBV29-1, with D tentatively TRBD2 (7 bases). The CDR3 is made up of 13 amino acids. Germline V lookup: CDR1 SQVTM, CDR2 ANQGSEA. Trimming took 2 bases from V and 7 from J, leaving 11 bases between them. The CDR3 sequence: CSVERGGSGELFF. Here the CDR3 DNA reads TGCAGCGTTGAAAGGGGGGGCAGCGGGGAGCTGTTTTTT.

CDR3 coding DNA: TGTGCCAGCAGTGAAATTGGGCGGGAGGGGTACAATGAGCAGTTCTTC. This encodes CASSEIGREGYNEQFF. The chain has TRBV6-1 and TRBJ2-1, with 9 positions matching TRBD2. Losses at the gene ends were 2 bases for V and 4 bases for J; bases not matched to a gene: 6. The CDR3 contains 16 residues. Germline loops: CDR1 MNHNS, CDR2 SASEGT.

J is TRBJ1-3 and V is TRBV30; D is unclear. The V and J ends lost 1 base and 0 bases respectively, with 10 bases between them. CDR1 GTSNPN and CDR2 SVGIG come from the germline V gene (reference sequence). This CDR3 region has 15 residues. The DNA of the CDR3 is TGTGCCTGGAGTGGAGGGAAGTTCTCTGGAAACACCATATATTTT. This codes for CAWSGGKFSGNTIYF.

This chain joins TRBV5-6 and TRBJ2-2; no firm D call. Trimming removed 1 base at V and 6 bases at J, with 10 bases between. The length of the CDR3 is 14 residues. Germline V gene data show CDR1 as SGHDT and CDR2 as YYEEEE. The CDR3 is CASSLTGVSGELFF. In DNA form, the CDR3 reads TGTGCCAGCAGCTTGACCGGTGTATCCGGGGAGCTGTTTTTT.

This clone appeared once. The chain recombines TRBV7-6 with TRBJ2-1, with 9 bases lining up with TRBD2. This CDR3 is built from 18 residues. The germline V gene encodes CDR1 SGHVS and CDR2 FNYEAQ. V lost 1 base, J lost 4 bases, and 11 bases stayed unmatched. The chain's CDR3 is CASSLVLSGGPNYNEQFF. In DNA form, the CDR3 reads TGTGCCAGCAGCTTAGTTCTTAGCGGGGGCCCCAATTACAATGAGCAGTTCTTC.

The rearrangement uses TRBV18 and TRBJ2-1, with 9 bases lining up with TRBD2. V lost 3 bases, J lost 9 bases, and 9 bases stayed unmatched. CDR1 is KGHSH and CDR2 is LQKENI in the germline V gene. The CDR3 loop spans 15 amino acids. In DNA, the CDR3 is TGTGCCAGCTCACCCGGGACTAGCCCTTCTCGTGAGCAGTTCTTC. Translation gives CASSPGTSPSREQFF.

This clone was detected once. The chain joins TRBV30 to TRBJ1-2; TRBD1 matches 7 bases. After removal of 1 base from V and 4 bases from J, the junction contained 9 bases not matched to a gene. This CDR3 contains 15 residues. Germline lookup yields CDR1 GTSNPN and CDR2 SVGIG (reference sequence). The DNA of the CDR3 is TGTGCCTGGAGTGCCCCTGGGGCAGGGGGCTATGGCTACACCTTC. Translation gives CAWSAPGAGGYGYTF.

This chain uses TRBV7-2 with TRBJ1-4, with TRBD1 matching over 7 bases. Unmatched junction bases numbered 5, after V lost 3 bases and J lost 7 bases. CDR3 size: 14 residues. The germline V gene encodes CDR1 SGHTA and CDR2 FQGNSA. The CDR3 region is CASSFRGKGEKLFF. CDR3 nucleotide sequence: TGTGCCAGCAGCTTCAGGGGGAAGGGTGAAAAACTGTTTTTT. The variable domain in full, with the rest retrieved from reference TRBV7-2 and TRBJ1-4, is GAGVSQSPSNKVTEKGKDVELRCDPISGHTALYWYRQSLGQGLEFLIYFQGNSAPDKSGLPSDRFSAERTGGSVSTLTIQRTQQEDSAVYLCASSFRGKGEKLFFGSGTQLSVL.

The gene calls are TRBV15 and TRBJ1-4, with 9 bases that match TRBD1. This CDR3 region has 16 residues. Germline V gene data show CDR1 as LNHNV and CDR2 as YYDKDF (reference sequence). The V segment lost 0 bases and the J segment 8 bases; nucleotides outside the gene matches: 7. The DNA for the CDR3 is TGTGCCACCAGCAGAGATCGGGACAGGGTAACCGAAAAACTGTTTTTT. This translates into CATSRDRDRVTEKLFF.

DNA for the CDR3: TGTGCCAGTAGTATGGCTAGATCAAACACCGGGGAGCTGTTTTTT. Translated: CASSMARSNTGELFF. This sequence joins TRBV19 and TRBJ2-2, with no clear D. The V gene's germline CDR1 is LNHDA and CDR2 SQIVND (reference sequence). The CDR3 consists of 15 residues. V gave up 3 bases and J gave up 2 bases, with 10 bases separating them.

The CDR3 loop reads CSVFIDSTYEQYF. DNA for the CDR3: TGCAGCGTTTTCATAGACAGCACCTACGAGCAGTACTTC. The chain employs TRBV29-1 and TRBJ2-7; weak D call: TRBD1 (5 bases). CDR1 is SQVTM and CDR2 is ANQGSEA in the germline V gene. The CDR3 totals 13 residues. Deletions cut 5 bases from V and 2 bases from J, with 13 bases between.

The chain employs TRBV9 and TRBJ1-3; possible D gene TRBD1, 5 bases. The CDR3 contains 17 residues. The germline CDR1 and CDR2 sequences are SGDLS and YYNGEE. Trimming took 0 bases from V and 1 from J, leaving 14 bases between them. The DNA for the CDR3 is TGTGCCAGCAGCGTAGTTGCCAGGGCGATTTCTGGAAACACCATATATTTT. This codes for CASSVVARAISGNTIYF. The full variable domain, in which reference TRBV9 and TRBJ1-3 provide the parts outside the CDR3, is DSGVTQTPKHLITATGQRVTLRCSPRSGDLSVYWYQQSLDQGLQFLIQYYNGEERAKGNILERFSAQQFPDLHSELNLSSLELGDSALYFCASSVVARAISGNTIYFGEGSWLTVV.

J is TRBJ1-4 and V is TRBV29-1; D gene unclear. CDR3 length: 13 amino acids. V was cut by 5 bases and J by 2 bases, with 9 bases left in between. Germline CDR1 SQVTM, CDR2 ANQGSEA. As DNA, the CDR3 is TGCAGCGTTAGTCTCGGGACTAATGAAAAACTGTTTTTT. This gives the protein CSVSLGTNEKLFF. Complete variable domain (other parts from reference TRBV29-1 and TRBJ1-4): SAVISQKPSRDICQRGTSLTIQCQVDSQVTMMFWYRQQPGQSLTLIATANQGSEATYESGFVIDKFPISRPNLTFSTLTVSNMSPEDSSIYLCSVSLGTNEKLFFGSGTQLSVL.

The chain couples TRBV12-5 to TRBJ2-1; 10 bases align to TRBD1. The V gene end was trimmed by 6 bases and the J gene end by 0 bases; junction bases not matched to a gene: 14. Germline values: CDR1 LGHNT, CDR2 FRNRAP. The CDR3 sequence is 19 residues long. The CDR3: CASGPTGQGGLPSYNEQFF. The CDR3 DNA sequence: TGTGCTAGTGGGCCGACAGGACAGGGGGGTCTTCCCTCCTACAATGAGCAGTTCTTC. Complete variable domain (other parts from reference TRBV12-5 and TRBJ2-1): DARVTQTPRHKVTEMGQEVTMRCQPILGHNTVFWYRQTMMQGLELLAYFRNRAPLDDSGMPKDRFSAEMPDATLATLKIQPSEPRDSAVYFCASGPTGQGGLPSYNEQFFGPGTRLTVL.

This chain joins TRBV9 and TRBJ2-3, with 9 bases lining up with TRBD1. CDR1 SGDLS and CDR2 YYNGEE come from the germline V gene. CDR3 length: 16 residues. Trimming removed 3 bases from V and 1 base from J; junction bases left unmatched: 6. CDR3 sequence: CASSARGDRGTDTQYF. The CDR3 nucleotides read TGTGCCAGCAGCGCCCGGGGGGACAGGGGCACAGATACGCAGTATTTT.

A remark on this clone: The junction shows a germline mismatch at one end, possibly a read error. This sequence joins TRBV7-7 and TRBJ2-7; 11 bases fit TRBD2. CDR3 length: 15 residues. Germline values: CDR1 SSHAT, CDR2 FNYEAQ (reference sequence). CDR3: CASSPGTSGTYEQYF. The DNA for the CDR3 is TGTGCTAGCAGTCCCGGGACTAGCGGAACCTACGAGCAGTACTTC.

The rearrangement links TRBV9 to TRBJ1-5; a weak D match, TRBD1 (5 bases). V was shortened by 4 bases and J by 4 bases, with 18 bases between the two germline ends. The CDR3 runs 16 residues. Germline V CDR1 and CDR2: SGDLS, YYNGEE. In DNA, the CDR3 is TGTGCCAGCAGCCCAGGTGGGGCTTCCGCAAATCAGCCCCAGCATTTT. Residues: CASSPGGASANQPQHF.